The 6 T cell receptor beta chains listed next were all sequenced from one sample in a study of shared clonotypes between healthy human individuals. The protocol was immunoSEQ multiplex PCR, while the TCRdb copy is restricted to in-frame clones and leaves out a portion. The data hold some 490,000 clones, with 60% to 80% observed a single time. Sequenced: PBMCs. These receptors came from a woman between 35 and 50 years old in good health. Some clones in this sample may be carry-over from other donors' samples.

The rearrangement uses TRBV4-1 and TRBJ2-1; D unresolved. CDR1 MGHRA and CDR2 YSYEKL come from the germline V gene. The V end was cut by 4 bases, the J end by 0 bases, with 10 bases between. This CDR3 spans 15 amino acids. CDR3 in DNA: TGCGCCAGCAGCCCAGTCTCGAGCTCCTACAATGAGCAGTTCTTC. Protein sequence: CASSPVSSSYNEQFF.

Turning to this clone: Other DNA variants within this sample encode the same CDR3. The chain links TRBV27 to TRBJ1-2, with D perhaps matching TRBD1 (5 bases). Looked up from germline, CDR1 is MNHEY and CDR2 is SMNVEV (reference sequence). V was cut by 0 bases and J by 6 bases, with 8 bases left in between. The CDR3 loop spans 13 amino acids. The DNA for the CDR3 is TGTGCCAGCAGTTTATCCGGGGGTCATGGCTACACCTTC. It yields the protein CASSLSGGHGYTF.

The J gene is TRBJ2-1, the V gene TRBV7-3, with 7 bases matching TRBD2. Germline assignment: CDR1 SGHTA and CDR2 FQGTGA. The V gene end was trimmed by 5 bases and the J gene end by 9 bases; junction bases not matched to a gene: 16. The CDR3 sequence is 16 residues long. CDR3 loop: CASSPNPPGTGGEQFF. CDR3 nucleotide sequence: TGTGCCAGCAGCCCCAACCCACCCGGGACGGGGGGTGAGCAGTTCTTC.

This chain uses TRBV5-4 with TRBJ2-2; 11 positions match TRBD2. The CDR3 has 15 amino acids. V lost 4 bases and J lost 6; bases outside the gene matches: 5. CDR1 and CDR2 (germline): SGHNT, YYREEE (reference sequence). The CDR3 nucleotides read TGTGCCAGCAGCCCGACTAGCGGGGTAGCCGGGGAGCTGTTTTTT. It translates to CASSPTSGVAGELFF.

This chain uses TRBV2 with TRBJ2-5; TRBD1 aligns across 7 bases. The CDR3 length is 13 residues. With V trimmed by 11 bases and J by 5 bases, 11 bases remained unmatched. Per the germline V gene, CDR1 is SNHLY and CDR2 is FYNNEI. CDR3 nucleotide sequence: TGTGCCGGCCAGAGGGGGCGCTCGGAGACCCAGTACTTC. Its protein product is CAGQRGRSETQYF.

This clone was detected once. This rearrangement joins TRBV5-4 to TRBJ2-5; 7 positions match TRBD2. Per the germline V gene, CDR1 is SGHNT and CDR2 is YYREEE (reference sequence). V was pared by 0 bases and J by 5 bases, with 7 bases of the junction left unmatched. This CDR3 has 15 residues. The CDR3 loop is CASSLAPGAGETQYF. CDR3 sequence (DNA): TGTGCCAGCAGCTTGGCTCCGGGAGCGGGGGAGACCCAGTACTTC.